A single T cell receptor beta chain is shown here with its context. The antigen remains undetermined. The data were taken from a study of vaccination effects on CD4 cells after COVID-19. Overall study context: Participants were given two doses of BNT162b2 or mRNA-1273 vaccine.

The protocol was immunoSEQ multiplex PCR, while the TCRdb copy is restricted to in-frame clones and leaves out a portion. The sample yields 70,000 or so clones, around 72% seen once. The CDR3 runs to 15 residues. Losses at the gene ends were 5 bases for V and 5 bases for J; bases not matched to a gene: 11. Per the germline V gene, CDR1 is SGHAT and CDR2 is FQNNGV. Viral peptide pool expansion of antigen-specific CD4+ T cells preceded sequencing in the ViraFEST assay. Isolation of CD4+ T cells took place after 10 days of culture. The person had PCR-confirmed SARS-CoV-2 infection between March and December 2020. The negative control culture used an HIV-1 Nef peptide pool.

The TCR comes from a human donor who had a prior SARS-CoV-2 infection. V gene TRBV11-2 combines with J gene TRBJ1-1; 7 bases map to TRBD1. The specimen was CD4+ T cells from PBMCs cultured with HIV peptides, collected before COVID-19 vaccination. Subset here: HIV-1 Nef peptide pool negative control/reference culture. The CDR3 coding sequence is TGTGCCAGCAGCACAGATCAGGGGGGGAGGACTGAAGCTTTCTTT. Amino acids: CASSTDQGGRTEAFF.